Listed below are T cell receptor beta chains from one sample, sequenced in a study of blood T cell repertoires in COVID-19. The table came from immunoSEQ multiplex PCR; TCRdb's copy has only in-frame clones and leaves some out. The data hold about 220,000 clones, with less than 90% observed a single time. Sequenced input: peripheral blood. These receptors came from a man aged 35-49 years with acute or convalescent COVID-19. CDR3s include the opening cysteine and the closing phenylalanine or tryptophan. A D gene is named only where the DNA matches it firmly. Part of the rows lack a size; the others show once, few, many or a class for expanded clones.

clone_size	v_call	d_call	j_call	cdr3_nt	cdr3_aa
NA	TRBV27	NA	TRBJ2-7	TGTGCCAGCAGTTTACAGGGCGCATTCAACGAGCAGTACTTC	CASSLQGAFNEQYF
few	TRBV28	NA	TRBJ2-7	TGTGCCAGCAGCACCGGCGGGCTGTACTACGAGCAGTACTTC	CASSTGGLYYEQYF
NA	TRBV7-2	NA	TRBJ1-1	TGTGCCAGCAGCGCCAGACAGTTGAACACTGAAGCTTTCTTT	CASSARQLNTEAFF
NA	TRBV6-5	NA	TRBJ2-7	TGTGCCGTTTACAGGTACGAGCAGTACTTC	CAVYRYEQYF
NA	TRBV7-9	TRBD1	TRBJ1-2	TGTGCCAGCAGCCTTGGGACAGGGTGGGACTATGGCTACACCTTC	CASSLGTGWDYGYTF
NA	TRBV20-1	NA	TRBJ1-1	TGCAGTGCTTTAGGGGCAGGGAGGGCTTTCTTT	CSALGAGRAFF
NA	TRBV7-6	TRBD2	TRBJ2-3	TGTGCCAGCAGCTTCTCTAGCGGGAGGTTCACAGATACGCAGTATTTT	CASSFSSGRFTDTQYF
NA	TRBV12-3/TRBV12-4	NA	TRBJ2-5	TGTGCCAGCAGTTTTTCAGGGGAAGAGACCCAGTACTTC	CASSFSGEETQYF
NA	TRBV6-6	TRBD1	TRBJ1-1	TGTGCCAGCAGGGCCGGGACAGGGTACACTGAAGCTTTCTTT	CASRAGTGYTEAFF
NA	TRBV28	TRBD1	TRBJ1-2	TGTGCCAGCGTTAGCATTATTATTCGCCCCCCCACAGGGGTTAATCTGGAAGATGGCTACACCTTC	CASVSIIIRPPTGVNLEDGYTF
NA	TRBV4-1	NA	TRBJ1-5	TGCGCCAGCAGCCATATAGCCCAGGGTTCTAATCAGCCCCAGCATTTT	CASSHIAQGSNQPQHF
NA	TRBV19	TRBD2	TRBJ2-7	TGTGCCAGTAGTCGGACTAGCGTTACCTACGAGCAGTACTTC	CASSRTSVTYEQYF
NA	TRBV5-1	TRBD1	TRBJ2-5	TGCGCCAGCAGCTTTTTCTCCGGGACAGGGGGCTGGGAGACCCAGTACTTC	CASSFFSGTGGWETQYF
NA	TRBV9	TRBD1	TRBJ1-1	TGTGCCAGCAGCGCAACCGGGACAGGTAACACTGAAGCTTTCTTT	CASSATGTGNTEAFF
NA	TRBV7-9	NA	TRBJ2-7	TGTGCCAGCAGCTTCACTCAGGGAACCTACGAGCAGTACTTC	CASSFTQGTYEQYF
NA	TRBV18	NA	TRBJ1-3	TGTGCCAGCTCACCGGCGGGCTTGACTGGAAACACCATATATTTT	CASSPAGLTGNTIYF
once	TRBV27	TRBD1	TRBJ2-7	TGTGCCAGCAGTTTTTACGGACAGGGCTACGAGCAGTACTTC	CASSFYGQGYEQYF
NA	TRBV28	TRBD1	TRBJ2-6	TGTGCCAGCAGTCTTCTCCCGGGACAGGGGTTCTCTGGGGCCAACGTCCTGACTTTC	CASSLLPGQGFSGANVLTF
NA	TRBV7-9	TRBD2	TRBJ2-1	TGTGCCAGCAGCTCCACACCCCGGGGGGAGGTCTACAATGAGCAGTTCTTC	CASSSTPRGEVYNEQFF
NA	TRBV3-1/TRBV3-2	TRBD1	TRBJ1-5	TGTGCCAGCAGCCAAGATCCTTTACAGGGGGGCAATCAGCCCCAGCATTTT	CASSQDPLQGGNQPQHF
once	TRBV7-2	TRBD2	TRBJ2-7	TGTGCCAGCAGCTTATCGACTAGCGGGGGTGGGGCCTACGAGCAGTACTTC	CASSLSTSGGGAYEQYF
few	TRBV27	NA	TRBJ1-6	TGTGCCAGCGGGCCGCATTCACCCCTCCACTTT	CASGPHSPLHF
NA	TRBV7-9	TRBD2	TRBJ2-7	TGTGCCAGCAGCTTAGGGCTAGCGGGCCCCTACGAGCAGTACTTC	CASSLGLAGPYEQYF
NA	TRBV10-3	NA	TRBJ2-3	TGTGCCATCCGCCCCCTCGGGGAACGTAGCACAGATACGCAGTATTTT	CAIRPLGERSTDTQYF
few	TRBV7-9	NA	TRBJ1-1	TGTGCCAGCAGCTTAGACGCGGGTTTCACTGAAGCTTTCTTT	CASSLDAGFTEAFF
NA	TRBV10-3	TRBD2	TRBJ2-3	TGTGCCATCAGTGACTTCAAAGGACTAGCGGGGACGACAGATACGCAGTATTTT	CAISDFKGLAGTTDTQYF
few	TRBV30	NA	TRBJ1-2	TGTGCCAGTGACGGAACCAGGGTCTATGGCTACACCTTC	CASDGTRVYGYTF
NA	TRBV18	TRBD1	TRBJ2-7	TGTGCCAGCTCCACAGACAGGGTCCTGCAGTACTTC	CASSTDRVLQYF
NA	TRBV4-1	NA	TRBJ2-7	TGCGCCAGCAGCCTGACCCCAGGGGTCGCCTACTACGAGCAGTACTTC	CASSLTPGVAYYEQYF
NA	TRBV7-3	TRBD2	TRBJ2-7	TGTGCCAGCAGCTTAAAACTAGCGAGTGGCTACGAGCAGTACTTC	CASSLKLASGYEQYF
NA	TRBV5-4	NA	TRBJ2-3	TGTGCCAGCAGCTTGACGGGGGGCGGTACAGATACGCAGTATTTT	CASSLTGGGTDTQYF
NA	TRBV11-1	NA	TRBJ2-2	TGTGCCAGCAGCTTAGGGTCGGCCGGGGAGCTGTTTTTT	CASSLGSAGELFF
NA	TRBV7-9	TRBD1	TRBJ2-1	TGTGCCAGCAGCGGGACGACAGGGGAGGACAATGAGCAGTTCTTC	CASSGTTGEDNEQFF
NA	TRBV19	TRBD1	TRBJ2-5	TGTGCCAGTAGTATGGGAGGGACAGGGGGTGGAGAGACCCAGTACTTC	CASSMGGTGGGETQYF
NA	TRBV10-3	TRBD1	TRBJ2-5	TGTGCCATCAGTTCGGACAGGGAAGAGACCCAGTACTTC	CAISSDREETQYF
NA	TRBV11-2	TRBD1	TRBJ2-2	TGTGCCAGCAGTCACAATGGAAGGCAGGGGGCGTTCGGGGAGCTGTTTTTT	CASSHNGRQGAFGELFF
once	TRBV2	TRBD1	TRBJ2-1	TGTGCCAGCATGGCCGGGACAGGGTCCTACAATGAGCAGTTCTTC	CASMAGTGSYNEQFF
NA	TRBV5-1	NA	TRBJ2-7	TGCGCCAGCAGCTTAACAGGGTACGAGCAGTACTTC	CASSLTGYEQYF
NA	TRBV19	TRBD2	TRBJ2-5	TGTGCCAGTAGTAGGGCCGGACTAGCGGGAGCAGAGACCCAGTACTTC	CASSRAGLAGAETQYF
NA	TRBV18	NA	TRBJ1-1	TGTGCCAGCTCACCAGGGTCCTGGGGGAGGGACACTGAAGCTTTCTTT	CASSPGSWGRDTEAFF
NA	TRBV9	NA	TRBJ2-2	TGTGCCAGCAGCGCCGGAGCGACAGTGGACACCGGGGAGCTGTTTTTT	CASSAGATVDTGELFF
NA	TRBV19	TRBD1	TRBJ2-7	TGTGCCAGTAGTACAAAAACCGGGACAGGGCCCTCCTACGAGCAGTACTTC	CASSTKTGTGPSYEQYF
NA	TRBV27	TRBD2	TRBJ2-1	TGTGCCAGCAGTTTCGGACTAGCGGGGAGGAATGAGCAGTTCTTC	CASSFGLAGRNEQFF
NA	TRBV24-1	NA	TRBJ2-1	TGTGCCACCACCCGGAGGGACTACAATGAGCAGTTCTTC	CATTRRDYNEQFF
NA	TRBV11-2	TRBD1	TRBJ1-2	TGTGCCAGCAGTACCCTCTCGGGGACAGCGGGCTATGGCTACACCTTC	CASSTLSGTAGYGYTF